This T cell receptor beta chain originates from a study of blood T cell repertoires in COVID-19. Across the study: Sites across the United States, Italy and Spain contributed samples from acute and convalescent COVID-19.

Germline V CDR1 and CDR2: MNHEY, SVGAGI. V was clipped by 3 bases and J by 7 bases, with 16 bases between them. This CDR3 is 16 amino acids long. TCRdb's table, derived via immunoSEQ multiplex PCR, lists solely in-frame clones and lacks some. The sample consists of 150,000 to 250,000 clones, about 93% of them appearing once. This TCR came from a man aged 30 to 45 with COVID-19, enrolled during active disease. The sequencing input was peripheral blood. The V call is TRBV6-5, the J call TRBJ1-6; D perhaps matches TRBD1 (5 bases). Here the CDR3 reads CASSYYQGGGNSPLHF. The DNA for the CDR3 is TGTGCCAGCAGTTATTATCAGGGAGGAGGGAATTCACCCCTCCACTTT.